The next 12 T cell receptor beta chains were all read from a single sample in a study of blood T cell repertoires in COVID-19. Libraries were prepared by immunoSEQ multiplex PCR; TCRdb keeps only in-frame clonotypes and omits some of them. The sample consists of around 61,000 clones, roughly 87% of them appearing once. The sequenced material came from peripheral blood. The receptors come from a woman in her sixties or seventies with COVID-19, enrolled during active disease.

The rearrangement uses TRBV7-6 and TRBJ1-2; no clear D gene. This CDR3 contains 16 residues. Trimming cost V 2 bases and J 6 bases, with 19 bases left between them. Per the germline V gene, CDR1 is SGHVS and CDR2 is FNYEAQ. The CDR3 spells CASSLNPPPNRDGYTF. CDR3 bases: TGTGCCAGCAGCTTAAATCCGCCCCCAAATCGGGATGGCTACACCTTC.

This clone was recorded only once. CDR3 DNA: TGCGCCAGCAGCTTAGGCAGCGGGAGCACAGATACGCAGTATTTT. It translates to CASSLGSGSTDTQYF. The rearrangement links TRBV5-1 to TRBJ2-3; possible D gene TRBD2, 6 bases. This CDR3 spans 15 amino acids. V lost 2 bases to trimming and J lost 0 bases, with 10 bases between them. CDR1 SGHRS and CDR2 YFSETQ come from the germline V gene. The full variable domain, completed using reference TRBV5-1 and TRBJ2-3, is KAGVTQTPRYLIKTRGQQVTLSCSPISGHRSVSWYQQTPGQGLQFLFEYFSETQRNKGNFPGRFSGRQFSNSRSEMNVSTLELGDSALYLCASSLGSGSTDTQYFGPGTRLTVL.

V usage is TRBV7-9 and J usage is TRBJ2-5; D is undetermined. The CDR3 runs to 12 residues. The germline CDR1 and CDR2 sequences are SEHNR and FQNEAQ (reference sequence). V dropped 4 bases and J dropped 2 bases, with 5 bases sitting between them. CDR3 coding DNA: TGTGCCAGCAGCTCCCTACAAGAGACCCAGTACTTC. Encoded protein: CASSSLQETQYF.

The chain uses TRBV29-1 and TRBJ2-2; TRBD2 matches at 10 bases. Germline assignment: CDR1 SQVTM and CDR2 ANQGSEA. V lost 1 base, J lost 6 bases, and 5 bases stayed unmatched. CDR3 length: 15 residues. The chain's CDR3 is CSVEALAGVPGELFF. For the CDR3, the DNA is TGCAGCGTTGAAGCCCTAGCGGGGGTGCCCGGGGAGCTGTTTTTT.

The chain joins TRBV5-6 to TRBJ2-7, with 7 nucleotides matching TRBD2. Germline loops: CDR1 SGHDT, CDR2 YYEEEE. V lost 4 bases, J lost 5 bases, and 12 bases stayed unmatched. The CDR3 consists of 15 residues. For the CDR3, the DNA is TGTGCCAGCAGCCCCGCATGGGGGGGTCCGAACGAGCAGTACTTC. Translated, it gives CASSPAWGGPNEQYF.

This clone appeared once. In nucleotides, the CDR3 is TGTGCCAGCCGCTCGCGGGGAGGCGGTACCGATGAGCAGTTCTTC. Its protein product is CASRSRGGGTDEQFF. The chain uses TRBV6-5 and TRBJ2-1; possibly TRBD2 for D (6 bases). Germline lookup yields CDR1 MNHEY and CDR2 SVGAGI. CDR3 length: 15 amino acids. The V and J ends lost 8 bases and 8 bases respectively, with 22 bases between them.

The J gene is TRBJ2-1, the V gene TRBV28; TRBD1 matches 7 bases. The CDR3 consists of 14 residues. Trimming cost V 1 base and J 5 bases; bases outside gene matches: 2. The V gene's germline CDR1 is MDHEN and CDR2 SYDVKM. CDR3 loop: CASSLLDRDNEQFF. CDR3 in DNA: TGTGCCAGCAGTTTATTAGACAGGGACAATGAGCAGTTCTTC.

The chain employs TRBV4-1 and TRBJ2-7; TRBD1 might be the D (5 bases). Germline V gives CDR1 MGHRA, CDR2 YSYEKL. This CDR3 is built from 16 residues. The V end was cut by 5 bases, the J end by 5 bases, with 22 bases between. The CDR3 reads CASSYLVGADGDEQYF. CDR3 DNA sequence: TGCGCCAGCAGCTACCTGGTAGGGGCTGATGGGGACGAGCAGTACTTC.

V usage is TRBV6-5 and J usage is TRBJ2-4; tentative D call: TRBD2 (5 bases). V was shortened by 2 bases and J by 6 bases, with 8 bases between the two germline ends. CDR3 length equals 13 residues. Germline V CDR1 and CDR2: MNHEY, SVGAGI. The CDR3 protein is CASSYGRLNIQYF. CDR3 in DNA: TGTGCCAGCAGTTACGGGAGACTAAACATTCAGTACTTC.

This clone was observed once. The chain links TRBV11-2 to TRBJ2-3; unclear D gene. From germline, CDR1 is SGHAT and CDR2 FQNNGV. The V end lost 3 bases, the J end lost 2 bases, and 9 bases lay between the germline ends. This CDR3 comprises 14 residues. CDR3: CASSFWAATDTQYF. The CDR3 DNA sequence: TGTGCCAGCAGCTTCTGGGCTGCCACAGATACGCAGTATTTT.

This sequence joins TRBV28 and TRBJ1-2, with 9 bases identical to TRBD1. V lost 5 bases to trimming and J lost 3 bases; unmatched junction nucleotides: 7. Per the germline V gene, CDR1 is MDHEN and CDR2 is SYDVKM. The CDR3 runs to 15 residues. The CDR3 loop is CASSLGQGKYYGYTF. The CDR3 DNA follows: TGTGCCAGCAGTCTTGGACAGGGGAAGTACTATGGCTACACCTTC.

This chain uses TRBV28 with TRBJ1-1, with D perhaps TRBD1 (6 bases). The germline V gene encodes CDR1 MDHEN and CDR2 SYDVKM. Trimming left V 2 bases short and J 0 bases short, with 13 bases between. The CDR3 consists of 16 residues. The CDR3 protein is CASSLTRQAMNTEAFF. CDR3 in DNA: TGTGCCAGCAGTTTAACTCGACAGGCTATGAACACTGAAGCTTTCTTT.